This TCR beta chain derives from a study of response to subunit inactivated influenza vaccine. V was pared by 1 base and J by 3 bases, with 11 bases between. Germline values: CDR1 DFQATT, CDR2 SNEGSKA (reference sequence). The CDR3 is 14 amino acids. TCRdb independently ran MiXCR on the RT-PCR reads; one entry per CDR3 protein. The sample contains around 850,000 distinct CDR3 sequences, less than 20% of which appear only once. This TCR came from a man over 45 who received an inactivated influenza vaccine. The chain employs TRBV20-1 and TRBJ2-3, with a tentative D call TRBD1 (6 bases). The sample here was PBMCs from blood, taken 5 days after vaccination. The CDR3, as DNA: TGCAGTGCTAGAGGGACTCAGGGGACAGATACGCAGTATTTT. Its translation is CSARGTQGTDTQYF.